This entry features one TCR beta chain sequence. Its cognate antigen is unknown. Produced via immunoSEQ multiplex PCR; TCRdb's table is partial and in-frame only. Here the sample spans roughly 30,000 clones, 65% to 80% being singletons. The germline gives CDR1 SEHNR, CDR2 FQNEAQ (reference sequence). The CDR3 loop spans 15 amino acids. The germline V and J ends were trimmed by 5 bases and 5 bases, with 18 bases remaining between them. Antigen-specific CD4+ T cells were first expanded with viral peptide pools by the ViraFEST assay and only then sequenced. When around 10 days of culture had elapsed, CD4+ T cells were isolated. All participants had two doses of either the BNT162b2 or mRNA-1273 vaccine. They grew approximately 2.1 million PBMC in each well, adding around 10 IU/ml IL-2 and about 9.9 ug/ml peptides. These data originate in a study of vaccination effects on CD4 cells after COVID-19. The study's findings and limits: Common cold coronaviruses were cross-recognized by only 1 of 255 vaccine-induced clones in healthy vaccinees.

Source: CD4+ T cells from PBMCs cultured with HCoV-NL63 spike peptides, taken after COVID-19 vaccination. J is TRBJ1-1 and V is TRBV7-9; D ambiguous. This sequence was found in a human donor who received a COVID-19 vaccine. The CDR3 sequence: CASSPKLRVGTEAFF. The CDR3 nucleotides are TGTGCCAGCAGCCCAAAACTGAGGGTCGGGACTGAAGCTTTCTTT.